Following are 28 T cell receptor beta chains from one sample sequenced in a study of T cell responses to AZD1222 COVID-19 vaccine. Generated by immunoSEQ multiplex PCR, the TCRdb table keeps only in-frame clones and is missing some. Here the sample spans roughly 160,000 clones, roughly 92% being singletons. This specimen consisted of peripheral blood, obtained on day 0 of AZD1222 vaccination. Every receptor here comes from an adult in good health.

The chain employs TRBV7-6 and TRBJ2-7, with TRBD1 as a possible D gene (6 bases). V gave up 6 bases and J gave up 1 base, with 13 bases separating them. Germline assignment: CDR1 SGHVS and CDR2 FNYEAQ. CDR3 length: 14 residues. CDR3 in amino acids: CASSLTGSSYEQYF. CDR3 in DNA: TGTGCCAGCAGTTTAACAGGGTCTTCCTACGAGCAGTACTTC.

The chain has TRBV27 and TRBJ2-5, with D uncertain. V lost 5 bases and J 5 bases, leaving 6 bases between the germline ends. This CDR3 region has 11 residues. CDR1 is MNHEY and CDR2 is SMNVEV in the germline V gene (reference sequence). The CDR3 spells CASSNGETQYF. The CDR3, as DNA: TGTGCCAGCAGTAATGGGGAGACCCAGTACTTC.

This clone was found once. V and J are TRBV2 and TRBJ2-7; TRBD2 matches 8 bases. Germline V gene sequence: CDR1 SNHLY, CDR2 FYNNEI. The CDR3 is made up of 15 amino acids. With 6 bases clipped from V and 0 bases from J, the junction kept 7 bases outside the gene matches. This CDR3 reads CASRPGGGSSYEQYF. CDR3 DNA sequence: TGTGCCAGCAGACCGGGCGGGGGGAGCTCCTACGAGCAGTACTTC.

This clone was observed a single time. The chain joins TRBV5-1 to TRBJ2-7; a possible D gene is TRBD2 (6 bases). Germline CDR1 is SGHRS and CDR2 is YFSETQ. The CDR3 totals 15 residues. V lost 0 bases and J lost 2, with 12 bases in between. The CDR3 DNA sequence: TGCGCCAGCAGCTTGGTGGGGGGAACCCCCTACGAGCAGTACTTC. Its protein is CASSLVGGTPYEQYF.

This clone appeared once. This chain links TRBV5-1 with TRBJ1-2; the match to TRBD1 covers 7 bases. V lost 2 bases and J lost 8; bases outside the gene matches: 6. The CDR3 extends over 13 amino acids. Germline-derived CDR1 and CDR2 are SGHRS and YFSETQ. In DNA, the CDR3 is TGCGCCAGCAGCTTATTCAGGGGGGAAGGCTACACCTTC. Protein product: CASSLFRGEGYTF.

The V gene is TRBV28, the J gene TRBJ2-7; D uncertain. This CDR3 region has 14 residues. V was cut by 3 bases and J by 0 bases, with 9 bases left in between. Germline CDR1 and CDR2: MDHEN and SYDVKM. The CDR3 DNA reads as TGTGCCAGCAGTTTGTGGCAGAACTCCTACGAGCAGTACTTC. Translated, it gives CASSLWQNSYEQYF.

The J gene is TRBJ2-3, the V gene TRBV7-9; either TRBD1 or TRBD2 may fit D (5 bases each). CDR1 is SEHNR and CDR2 is FQNEAQ in the germline V gene (reference sequence). This CDR3 is built from 14 residues. V was cut by 1 base and J by 4 bases, with 9 bases left in between. CDR3 in DNA: TGTGCCAGCAGCTTAGACGGGGCCTCAGATACGCAGTATTTT. This translates into CASSLDGASDTQYF.

The chain carries TRBV6-5 and TRBJ1-2; possible D gene TRBD1, 5 bases. V was clipped by 0 bases and J by 8 bases, with 19 bases between them. The germline gives CDR1 MNHEY, CDR2 SVGAGI. CDR3 length: 16 amino acids. CDR3 nucleotides: TGTGCCAGCAGTTACTCTTCCTGGGGCGGAGGAGGAGGCTACACCTTC. The encoded protein is CASSYSSWGGGGGYTF.

CDR3 nucleotide sequence: TGCGCCAGCAGTTGGACAGCTGACTATGGCTACACCTTC. The encoded protein is CASSWTADYGYTF. The chain employs TRBV5-1 and TRBJ1-2; the D gene is possibly TRBD1 (6 bases). Trimming removed 5 bases at V and 3 bases at J, with 11 bases between. The germline CDR1 and CDR2 sequences are SGHRS and YFSETQ. The CDR3 runs 13 residues.

The gene calls are TRBV10-1 and TRBJ2-7, with D unresolved. The V gene's germline CDR1 is WNHNN and CDR2 SYGVQD (reference sequence). Trimming cost V 3 bases and J 3 bases, with 12 bases left between them. The CDR3 is 14 residues long. Written as DNA, the CDR3 is TGCGCCAGCAGTGATCGCCCAGGTAACTACGAGCAGTACTTC. Translated: CASSDRPGNYEQYF.

This clone appeared once. The J gene is TRBJ2-3, the V gene TRBV10-3, with D hard to call. Trimming removed 2 bases at V and 7 bases at J, with 4 bases between. The CDR3 covers 11 residues. CDR1 is ENHRY, CDR2 SYGVKD, per germline. The CDR3 region has the DNA TGTGCCATCAGTGAGACGTATACGCAGTATTTT. Translating gives CAISETYTQYF.

CDR3 loop: CASSLVREQFF. The CDR3 bases are TGTGCCAGCAGTTTAGTCAGGGAGCAGTTCTTC. The chain is built from TRBV12-3 or TRBV12-4 and TRBJ2-1; D ambiguous. V lost 1 base and J 10 bases, leaving 5 bases between the germline ends. The CDR3 runs to 11 residues.

The V and J genes are TRBV6-5 and TRBJ2-5; no definite D call. Germline CDR1 reads MNHEY; CDR2 reads SVGAGI. This CDR3 is built from 13 residues. V lost 5 bases to trimming and J lost 5 bases, with 12 bases between them. The CDR3 spells CASSPQSQETQYF. The DNA of the CDR3 is TGTGCCAGCAGTCCACAGAGTCAGGAGACCCAGTACTTC.

This clone was counted between two and nine times. At the DNA level, this CDR3 is encoded by other sequences in the same sample as well. This chain links TRBV27 with TRBJ1-1, with D unresolved. The ends were cut back, 3 bases at V and 4 bases at J, with 9 bases in the middle. This CDR3 is built from 13 residues. CDR1 is MNHEY, CDR2 SMNVEV, per germline (reference sequence). In DNA, the CDR3 is TGTGCCAGCAGTTTGTCAGGCGGCACTGAAGCTTTCTTT. Protein: CASSLSGGTEAFF.

This chain links TRBV3-1 (or the pseudogene TRBV3-2) with TRBJ1-1; maybe TRBD1 (5 bases). V was trimmed by 0 bases and J by 7 bases, leaving 9 bases between them. The germline CDR1 and CDR2 sequences are LGHDT and YNNKEL (reference sequence). CDR3 length: 13 amino acids. Here the CDR3 DNA reads TGTGCCAGCAGCCAAGACTGGCAGGGTGAAGCTTTCTTT. It codes for CASSQDWQGEAFF.

This chain links TRBV21-1 with TRBJ2-6; the D segment call TRBD1 is taken from the table without a DNA check. TRBV21-1 is a listed pseudogene. The CDR3 contains 17 residues. CDR3 protein: CASSNSGVYPGANVLTF. CDR3 DNA sequence: TGTGCCAGCAGCAACTCAGGGGTCTACCCTGGGGCCAACGTCCTGACTTTC.

The chain combines TRBV7-2 with TRBJ2-5; 8 bases line up with TRBD2. V lost 5 bases to trimming and J lost 3 bases; unmatched junction nucleotides: 11. The V gene's germline CDR1 is SGHTA and CDR2 FQGNSA. The CDR3 is 16 residues long. DNA for the CDR3: TGTGCCAGCAGCCCTTCGGGTAGCGGGATAAAAGAGACCCAGTACTTC. Protein product: CASSPSGSGIKETQYF. Complete variable domain (other parts from reference TRBV7-2 and TRBJ2-5): GAGVSQSPSNKVTEKGKDVELRCDPISGHTALYWYRQSLGQGLEFLIYFQGNSAPDKSGLPSDRFSAERTGGSVSTLTIQRTQQEDSAVYLCASSPSGSGIKETQYFGPGTRLLVL.

The chain couples TRBV18 to TRBJ1-2, with 7 bases lining up with TRBD1. V lost 9 bases and J lost 8; bases outside the gene matches: 9. The CDR3 has 12 amino acids. Germline V CDR1 and CDR2: KGHSH, LQKENI. The CDR3 DNA reads as TGTGCCAGGCCCCAGGGGGTCGGCGGCTACACCTTC. It translates to CARPQGVGGYTF.

This chain uses TRBV19 with TRBJ1-4; D perhaps matches TRBD1 (6 bases). CDR3 length: 15 residues. Deletions cut 4 bases from V and 8 bases from J, with 17 bases between. In germline, CDR1 is LNHDA, CDR2 SQIVND (reference sequence). The CDR3 spells CASSSYYKGEEKLFF. In nucleotides, the CDR3 is TGTGCCAGTAGTAGTTATTACAAGGGGGAGGAAAAACTGTTTTTT.

The V gene is TRBV11-3, the J gene TRBJ2-3, with a weak D call TRBD2 (6 bases). The CDR3 runs to 15 residues. Per the germline V gene, CDR1 is SGHNT and CDR2 is YENEEA. V was shortened by 0 bases and J by 4 bases, with 11 bases between the two germline ends. For the CDR3, the DNA is TGTGCCAGCAGCTTAGACCCAAGCGGGCCAGATACGCAGTATTTT. Translating it yields CASSLDPSGPDTQYF.

The chain uses TRBV19 and TRBJ2-1; 11 positions match TRBD2. The CDR3 is made up of 17 amino acids. The germline V gene has CDR1 LNHDA and CDR2 SQIVND (reference sequence). J was trimmed by 4 bases and V by 3 bases; bases with no gene match: 8. The CDR3 loop is CASSIYSRLAGYNEQFF. The CDR3 DNA follows: TGTGCCAGTAGTATCTACTCCCGACTAGCGGGGTACAATGAGCAGTTCTTC.

The chain uses TRBV11-2 and TRBJ1-6; D is ambiguous. The germline V gene encodes CDR1 SGHAT and CDR2 FQNNGV. V lost 7 bases and J lost 0, with 13 bases in between. The CDR3 spans 16 residues. The CDR3, as DNA: TGTGCCAGCACCCTTAGTGGGGTCTCCTATAATTCACCCCTCCACTTT. The encoded protein is CASTLSGVSYNSPLHF.

V gene TRBV7-3 combines with J gene TRBJ2-5, with D possibly matching TRBD1 (5 bases). CDR3 length: 15 residues. Between the trimmed V and J ends, which lost 2 bases and 6 bases, there was a span of 16 bases. The germline gives CDR1 SGHTA, CDR2 FQGTGA. The CDR3 DNA is TGTGCCAGCAGCTTAGATAGGGGCCTTTCGAAGACCCAGTACTTC. Its protein is CASSLDRGLSKTQYF.

This clone was observed once. The rearrangement uses TRBV5-4 and TRBJ2-7, with D possibly TRBD1 on 5 matching bases. CDR1 is SGHNT and CDR2 is YYREEE in the germline V gene (reference sequence). The CDR3 has 13 amino acids. Trimming shortened V by 1 base and J by 5 bases, and 10 bases separated the two germline ends. DNA for the CDR3: TGTGCCAGCAGCTTGCAGGGTGGGGACGAGCAGTACTTC. Translated, it gives CASSLQGGDEQYF.

V gene TRBV2 combines with J gene TRBJ2-5; a possible D gene is TRBD2 (5 bases). In germline, CDR1 is SNHLY, CDR2 FYNNEI. V was clipped by 6 bases and J by 1 base, with 15 bases between them. The length of the CDR3 is 15 residues. The CDR3 spells CASRAGPTGQETQYF. CDR3 DNA sequence: TGTGCCAGCAGGGCGGGTCCCACCGGCCAAGAGACCCAGTACTTC.

This clone appeared once. This rearrangement joins TRBV3-1 (or the pseudogene TRBV3-2) to TRBJ2-2; D might be TRBD2 (6 bases). Per germline, CDR1 LGHDT and CDR2 YNNKEL (reference sequence). This CDR3 spans 16 amino acids. V gave up 0 bases and J gave up 7 bases, with 15 bases separating them. CDR3 DNA sequence: TGTGCCAGCAGCCAAGAGTGGGCTAGCGTAAGCGGGGAGCTGTTTTTT. Encoded protein: CASSQEWASVSGELFF.

The CDR3 nucleotides are TGCGCCAGCAGCTTGGCGGCCAATGGAGAGACCCAGTACTTC. Its protein product is CASSLAANGETQYF. The chain couples TRBV5-1 to TRBJ2-5; D remains ambiguous. Germline loops: CDR1 SGHRS, CDR2 YFSETQ. The CDR3 runs to 14 residues. Trimming cost V 0 bases and J 4 bases, with 10 bases left between them.

The chain combines TRBV10-2 with TRBJ1-2; D is undetermined. The CDR3 length is 13 residues. Germline loops: CDR1 WSHSY, CDR2 SAAADI. The ends were cut back, 3 bases at V and 8 bases at J, with 13 bases in the middle. CDR3 in DNA: TGCGCCAGCAGTGACTACGGGATGGGGGGCTACACCTTC. Amino acids: CASSDYGMGGYTF.